Listed below are T cell receptor beta chains from one sample, sequenced in a study of metastatic and nonmetastatic thyroid tumors. TCRdb used MiXCR to call clones anew from the PCR reads. In the table there are 4,000 to 5,500 clones, approximately 30% of which are singletons. What was sequenced was adjacent normal tissue. These receptor sequences come from a female donor with papillary thyroid cancer or a benign thyroid nodule (not recorded which). Some clones in this sample may be carry-over from other donors' samples. Both conserved end residues are trimmed from each CDR3.

V	J	CDR3
TRBV11-2	TRBJ1-2	ASLSTWTGGGYGYT
TRBV11-3	TRBJ1-1	ASTTLLFGQTEAF
TRBV13	TRBJ1-5	ASSLFGTNQPQH
TRBV28	TRBJ2-7	ASSSRQGTYEQY
TRBV4-1	TRBJ1-2	ASSQEGQGVYGYT
TRBV7-9	TRBJ1-2	ASSLALGTGYGYT
TRBV12-3/TRBV12-4	TRBJ1-2	ASSTTGGAGFYGYT
TRBV13	TRBJ2-5	ASSVTGGGGETQY
TRBV6-1	TRBJ2-2	ASSEVGTSGKSGELF
TRBV6-1	TRBJ2-1	ASSTRTGGDGEQF
TRBV7-2	TRBJ2-1	ASTCGLAGDEQF
TRBV11-1	TRBJ2-7	ASSRSEAGKRYEQY
TRBV14	TRBJ2-7	ASSFVTGTNYEQY
TRBV7-2	TRBJ2-7	ASSLIRFYEQY
TRBV2	TRBJ2-3	ASRPRDWGTDTQY
TRBV27	TRBJ1-1	ASGQFQGASNSEAF